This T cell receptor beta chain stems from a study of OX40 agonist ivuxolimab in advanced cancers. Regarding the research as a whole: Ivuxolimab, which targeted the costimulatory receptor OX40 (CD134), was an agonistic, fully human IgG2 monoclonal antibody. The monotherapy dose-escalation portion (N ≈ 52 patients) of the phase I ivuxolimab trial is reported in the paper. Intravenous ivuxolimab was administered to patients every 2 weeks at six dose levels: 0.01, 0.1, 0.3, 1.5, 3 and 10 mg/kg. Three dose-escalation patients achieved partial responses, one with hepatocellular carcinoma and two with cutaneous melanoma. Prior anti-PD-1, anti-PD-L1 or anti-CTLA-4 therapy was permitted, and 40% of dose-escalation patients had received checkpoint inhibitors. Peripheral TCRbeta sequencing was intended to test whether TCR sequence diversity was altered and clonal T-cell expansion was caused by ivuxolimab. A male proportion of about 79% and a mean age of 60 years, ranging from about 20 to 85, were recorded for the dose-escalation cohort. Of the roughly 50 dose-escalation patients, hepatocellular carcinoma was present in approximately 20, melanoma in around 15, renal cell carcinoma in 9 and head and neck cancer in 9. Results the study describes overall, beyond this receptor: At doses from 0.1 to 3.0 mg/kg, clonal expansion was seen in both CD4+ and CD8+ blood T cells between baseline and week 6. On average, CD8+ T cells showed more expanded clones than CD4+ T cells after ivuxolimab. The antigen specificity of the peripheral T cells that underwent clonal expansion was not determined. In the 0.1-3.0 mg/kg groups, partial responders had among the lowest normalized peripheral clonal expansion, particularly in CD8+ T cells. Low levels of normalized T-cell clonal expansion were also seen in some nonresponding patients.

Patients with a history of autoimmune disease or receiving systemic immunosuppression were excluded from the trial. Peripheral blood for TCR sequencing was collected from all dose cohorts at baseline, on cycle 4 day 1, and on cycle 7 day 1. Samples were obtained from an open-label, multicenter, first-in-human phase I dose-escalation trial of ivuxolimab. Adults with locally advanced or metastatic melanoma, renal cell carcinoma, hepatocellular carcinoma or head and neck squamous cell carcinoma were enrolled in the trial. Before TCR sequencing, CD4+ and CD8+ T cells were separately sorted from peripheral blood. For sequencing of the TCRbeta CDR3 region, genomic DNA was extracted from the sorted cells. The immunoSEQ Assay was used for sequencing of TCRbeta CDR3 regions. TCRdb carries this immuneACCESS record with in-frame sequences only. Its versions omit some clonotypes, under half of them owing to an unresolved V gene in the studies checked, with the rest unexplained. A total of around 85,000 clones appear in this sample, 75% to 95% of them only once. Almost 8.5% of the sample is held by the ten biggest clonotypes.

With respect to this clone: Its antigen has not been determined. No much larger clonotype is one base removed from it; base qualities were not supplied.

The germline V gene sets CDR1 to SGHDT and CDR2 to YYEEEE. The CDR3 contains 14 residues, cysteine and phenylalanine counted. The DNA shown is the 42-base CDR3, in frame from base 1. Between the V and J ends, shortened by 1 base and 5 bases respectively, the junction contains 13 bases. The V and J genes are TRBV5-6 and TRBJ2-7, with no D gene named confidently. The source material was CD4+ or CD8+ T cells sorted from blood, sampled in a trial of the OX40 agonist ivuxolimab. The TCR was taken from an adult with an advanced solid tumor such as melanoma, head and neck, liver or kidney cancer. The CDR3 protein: CASSLSLSRHEQYF. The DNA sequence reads TGTGCCAGCAGCTTGTCGCTCAGTCGCCACGAGCAGTACTTC. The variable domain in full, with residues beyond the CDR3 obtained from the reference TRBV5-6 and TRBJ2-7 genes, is DAGVTQSPTHLIKTRGQQVTLRCSPKSGHDTVSWYQQALGQGPQFIFQYYEEEERQRGNFPDRFSGHQFPNYSSELNVNALLLGDSALYLCASSLSLSRHEQYFGPGTRLTVT.